This entry lists 30 T cell receptor beta chains sequenced from one sample in a study of shared clonotypes between healthy human individuals. Sequencing was performed with immunoSEQ multiplex PCR; in TCRdb, only in-frame clones are kept and a portion is missing. The table has 1.4 million or so clones, approximately 98.5% seen once. Sequenced: naive CD4+ T cells sorted from blood. Noted subset: CD45RA+ positively selected. All receptors derive from a man aged 25 to 40 in good health.

This CDR3 reads CASSLQLAGYQPQHF. The CDR3 DNA is TGTGCCAGCAGCTTACAATTGGCAGGCTATCAGCCCCAGCATTTT. The chain links TRBV7-2 to TRBJ1-5; D remains unclear. The CDR3 has 15 amino acids. The germline CDR1 and CDR2 sequences are SGHTA and FQGNSA. V dropped 2 bases and J dropped 5 bases, with 13 bases sitting between them.

The genes are TRBV6-1 and TRBJ2-2, with 9 bases matching TRBD2. The CDR3 is 18 amino acids. V lost 4 bases to trimming and J lost 6 bases; unmatched junction nucleotides: 15. CDR1 MNHNS and CDR2 SASEGT come from the germline V gene. CDR3 sequence (DNA): TGTGCCAGCAGTGGCCGGGACACACACTTAGCGGGAGCCGGGGAGCTGTTTTTT. Translation gives CASSGRDTHLAGAGELFF.

This CDR3 reads CAWSVPLWDVSYEQYF. CDR3 nucleotide sequence: TGTGCCTGGAGCGTTCCACTATGGGACGTCTCCTACGAGCAGTACTTC. The chain couples TRBV30 to TRBJ2-7; D is tentatively TRBD1 or TRBD2 (5 bases each). CDR3 length: 16 residues. Germline loops: CDR1 GTSNPN, CDR2 SVGIG (reference sequence). V lost 3 bases and J lost 0, with 18 bases in between.

This clone was seen a single time. The chain joins TRBV5-1 to TRBJ2-1; TRBD2 matches at 7 bases. The germline V gene encodes CDR1 SGHRS and CDR2 YFSETQ. This CDR3 region has 17 residues. V lost 1 base, J lost 1 base, and 8 bases stayed unmatched. CDR3 DNA: TGCGCCAGCAGCTTGTCCCCTGGCGGGAGTTCCTACAATGAGCAGTTCTTC. Its protein product is CASSLSPGGSSYNEQFF.

The chain combines TRBV5-1 with TRBJ2-2; weak D call: TRBD1 (7 bases). This CDR3 is built from 18 residues. Trimming took off 0 bases at V and 4 bases at J, with 19 bases between the two ends. From germline, CDR1 is SGHRS and CDR2 YFSETQ. Here the CDR3 reads CASSLAGGGATATGELFF. In DNA form, the CDR3 reads TGCGCCAGCAGCTTGGCCGGAGGGGGCGCTACGGCCACCGGGGAGCTGTTTTTT.

For this clone: The sample contains more than one DNA sequence encoding this CDR3. In nucleotides, the CDR3 is TGTGCCAGCAGCGTAGGCACAGATACGCAGTATTTT. Its translation: CASSVGTDTQYF. J is TRBJ2-3 and V is TRBV9; no reliable D call. The CDR3 contains 12 residues. V lost 0 bases and J 1 base, leaving 0 bases between the germline ends. Germline CDR1 reads SGDLS; CDR2 reads YYNGEE.

The chain employs TRBV18 and TRBJ1-2, with D hard to call. Germline lookup yields CDR1 KGHSH and CDR2 LQKENI. The CDR3 covers 14 residues. Trimming removed 1 base at V and 1 base at J, with 7 bases between. For the CDR3, the DNA is TGTGCCAGCTCACCACGGGCTGATAACTATGGCTACACCTTC. Translating it yields CASSPRADNYGYTF.

The chain uses TRBV13 and TRBJ2-7; possibly TRBD2 for D (6 bases). The CDR3 consists of 15 residues. Germline CDR1 and CDR2: PRHDT and FYEKMQ (reference sequence). V was trimmed by 5 bases and J by 3 bases, leaving 17 bases between them. The chain's CDR3 is CASSLRGLGVYEQYF. In DNA form, the CDR3 reads TGTGCCAGCAGCCTACGGGGACTCGGAGTCTACGAGCAGTACTTC. The variable domain in full, with the rest retrieved from reference TRBV13 and TRBJ2-7, is AAGVIQSPRHLIKEKRETATLKCYPIPRHDTVYWYQQGPGQDPQFLISFYEKMQSDKGSIPDRFSAQQFSDYHSELNMSSLELGDSALYFCASSLRGLGVYEQYFGPGTRLTVT.

As regards this clone: At the DNA level, this CDR3 is encoded by other sequences in the same sample as well. The J gene is TRBJ2-3, the V gene TRBV18; D call uncertain. The germline V gene has CDR1 KGHSH and CDR2 LQKENI. Deletions cut 4 bases from V and 0 bases from J, with 2 bases between. This CDR3 is 12 amino acids long. For the CDR3, the DNA is TGTGCCAGCTCACTTAGCACAGATACGCAGTATTTT. Translating gives CASSLSTDTQYF.

This chain joins TRBV28 and TRBJ1-1; no reliable D call. Per germline, CDR1 MDHEN and CDR2 SYDVKM. The V end lost 6 bases, the J end lost 7 bases, and 15 bases lay between the germline ends. This CDR3 region has 13 residues. The CDR3 spells CASRTPMLSEAFF. The CDR3 DNA reads TGTGCCAGCAGAACTCCCATGCTGAGTGAAGCTTTCTTT. The full variable domain, in which reference TRBV28 and TRBJ1-1 provide the parts outside the CDR3, is DVKVTQSSRYLVKRTGEKVFLECVQDMDHENMFWYRQDPGLGLRLIYFSYDVKMKEKGDIPEGYSVSREKKERFSLILESASTNQTSMYLCASRTPMLSEAFFGQGTRLTVV.

This chain uses TRBV2 with TRBJ2-7; D perhaps matches TRBD2 (6 bases). V was clipped by 2 bases and J by 1 base, with 12 bases between them. Germline CDR1 and CDR2: SNHLY and FYNNEI. CDR3 length: 15 residues. The CDR3 coding sequence is TGTGCCAGCAGTGAACGGTCGGGACTGTCCTACGAGCAGTACTTC. This translates into CASSERSGLSYEQYF.

The chain has TRBV21-1 and TRBJ1-2. TRBV21-1 is reported as a pseudogene. The CDR3 is 13 amino acids. CDR3: CASSKCLLRGYTF. CDR3 DNA: TGTGCCAGCAGCAAATGTTTACTCCGCGGCTACACCTTC.

This chain links TRBV28 with TRBJ1-5; D not certain. Germline V CDR1 and CDR2: MDHEN, SYDVKM. Trimming removed 9 bases at V and 7 bases at J, with 7 bases between. This CDR3 comprises 10 residues. Here the CDR3 reads CASNSQPQHF. The CDR3 DNA is TGTGCCAGTAATTCCCAGCCCCAGCATTTT.

The chain is built from TRBV7-9 and TRBJ2-7; 12 nucleotides match TRBD2. The germline gives CDR1 SEHNR, CDR2 FQNEAQ (reference sequence). V shed 1 base and J 6 bases; nucleotides not matched to a gene: 7. This CDR3 has 16 amino acids. CDR3 nucleotides: TGTGCCAGCAGCTTAGGGACTAGCGGGATCGGCGGCGAGCAGTACTTC. Protein sequence: CASSLGTSGIGGEQYF.

The chain is built from TRBV6-5 and TRBJ2-7; 7 nucleotides align to TRBD1. J gave up 7 bases and V 6 bases, and 12 bases lay outside the gene matches. The CDR3 is 14 amino acids. Germline V CDR1 and CDR2: MNHEY, SVGAGI. The CDR3, as DNA: TGTGCCAGCAGACGGACAGCACCCAGGGGGGAGCAGTACTTC. This sequence encodes CASRRTAPRGEQYF.

The chain has TRBV18 and TRBJ1-1, with 7 positions matching TRBD1. V was clipped by 6 bases and J by 6 bases; unmatched bases: 7. CDR1 KGHSH and CDR2 LQKENI come from the germline V gene. The CDR3 totals 13 residues. The CDR3 here is CASSATGIAEAFF. CDR3 sequence (DNA): TGTGCCAGCTCGGCGACAGGGATCGCTGAAGCTTTCTTT.

J is TRBJ2-1 and V is TRBV11-3, with a weak D call TRBD2 (6 bases). Trimming took 5 bases from V and 12 from J, leaving 20 bases between them. This CDR3 contains 14 residues. CDR1 SGHNT and CDR2 YENEEA come from the germline V gene. Here the CDR3 reads CASSTSPGQAGQFF. CDR3 DNA: TGTGCCAGCAGCACTTCGCCGGGGCAAGCGGGGCAGTTCTTC.

Comments on this clone: Sequence at one end of the junction differs from germline and may be a read error. The rearrangement links TRBV7-7 to TRBJ2-1; no clear D gene. Germline V gives CDR1 SSHAT, CDR2 FNYEAQ (reference sequence). The CDR3 covers 15 residues. As DNA, the CDR3 is TGTGCTAGCAGCCTCCAGGTGAGCTCCTACAATGAGCAGTTCTTC. It encodes CASSLQVSSYNEQFF.

The chain has TRBV7-9 and TRBJ2-2, with D unresolved. Deletions cut 5 bases from V and 7 bases from J, with 11 bases between. The CDR3 is 13 amino acids. Germline assignment: CDR1 SEHNR and CDR2 FQNEAQ (reference sequence). In nucleotides, the CDR3 is TGTGCCAGCAGCGTGCGTCCCGGCGGGGAGCTGTTTTTT. The encoded protein is CASSVRPGGELFF.

The gene calls are TRBV29-1 and TRBJ2-7; possible D gene TRBD2, 7 bases. CDR3 length: 13 residues. Germline V gives CDR1 SQVTM, CDR2 ANQGSEA. The ends were cut back, 6 bases at V and 4 bases at J, with 16 bases in the middle. The chain's CDR3 is CSVRRGGGYEQYF. The CDR3, as DNA: TGCAGCGTGCGAAGGGGAGGGGGATACGAGCAGTACTTC.

The V and J genes are TRBV9 and TRBJ1-4; no clear D. Germline values: CDR1 SGDLS, CDR2 YYNGEE. The CDR3 length is 14 residues. V was pared by 3 bases and J by 6 bases, with 12 bases between. CDR3 sequence: CASSGASRDEKLFF. The CDR3 DNA reads as TGTGCCAGCAGCGGGGCCTCACGGGATGAAAAACTGTTTTTT. The variable domain in full, with the rest retrieved from reference TRBV9 and TRBJ1-4, is DSGVTQTPKHLITATGQRVTLRCSPRSGDLSVYWYQQSLDQGLQFLIQYYNGEERAKGNILERFSAQQFPDLHSELNLSSLELGDSALYFCASSGASRDEKLFFGSGTQLSVL.

This chain connects TRBV7-2 to TRBJ2-5, with D possibly being TRBD2 (6 bases). Per germline, CDR1 SGHTA and CDR2 FQGNSA. V was shortened by 4 bases and J by 8 bases, with 20 bases between the two germline ends. The CDR3 runs 15 residues. CDR3 residues: CASSSKAGLGLTQYF. Written as DNA, the CDR3 is TGTGCCAGCAGCTCGAAGGCGGGGCTGGGGTTAACCCAGTACTTC.

The rearrangement links TRBV18 to TRBJ2-5; D might be TRBD1 (6 bases). The length of the CDR3 is 17 residues. Germline values: CDR1 KGHSH, CDR2 LQKENI. The V end lost 1 base, the J end lost 1 base, and 16 bases lay between the germline ends. This CDR3 reads CASSPRFRGQAQETQYF. The DNA for the CDR3 is TGTGCCAGCTCACCACGGTTCAGGGGCCAGGCCCAAGAGACCCAGTACTTC.

This clone was seen a single time. This chain links TRBV20-1 with TRBJ2-7, with D hard to call. The germline V and J ends were trimmed by 2 bases and 6 bases, with 8 bases remaining between them. The CDR3 length is 11 residues. Germline V CDR1 and CDR2: DFQATT, SNEGSKA (reference sequence). This CDR3 is CSARPSAEQYF. The CDR3 DNA follows: TGCAGTGCTAGACCATCCGCCGAGCAGTACTTC.

The rearrangement links TRBV6-1 to TRBJ2-7; 8 bases fit TRBD1. Per germline, CDR1 MNHNS and CDR2 SASEGT. The CDR3 extends over 16 amino acids. After removal of 5 bases from V and 4 bases from J, the junction contained 13 bases not matched to a gene. CDR3 coding DNA: TGTGCCAGCAGTCAAGGGGGACCGGGACAGGCTTACGAGCAGTACTTC. Encoded protein: CASSQGGPGQAYEQYF.

This clone was counted once. The rearrangement uses TRBV9 and TRBJ2-1; 11 bases map to TRBD2. Trimming cost V 2 bases and J 6 bases; bases outside gene matches: 4. The CDR3 is made up of 15 amino acids. Per germline, CDR1 SGDLS and CDR2 YYNGEE. The CDR3 region has the DNA TGTGCCAGCAGCGTTCTAGCGGGAGGAGGCAATGAGCAGTTCTTC. Protein: CASSVLAGGGNEQFF.

The chain has TRBV6-5 and TRBJ2-7, with 7 nucleotides matching TRBD1. Trimming at V came to 7 bases and at J to 5 bases, leaving 14 bases not matched to a gene. Per germline, CDR1 MNHEY and CDR2 SVGAGI. The CDR3 loop spans 15 amino acids. The CDR3 DNA reads TGTGCCAGCACCCGCACACCGGGACAGCTGAACGAGCAGTACTTC. This gives the protein CASTRTPGQLNEQYF.

The chain combines TRBV2 with TRBJ1-4, with D unclear. Germline CDR1 SNHLY, CDR2 FYNNEI. This CDR3 comprises 18 residues. V was shortened by 11 bases and J by 10 bases, with 35 bases between the two germline ends. The CDR3 DNA reads TGTGCCCTTGAGGTGAGCACCACCACCTCCGGGCTGCGGGGAAAACTGTTTTTT. This codes for CALEVSTTTSGLRGKLFF.

The chain employs TRBV7-2 and TRBJ2-3, with 7 bases aligning to TRBD1. The germline V gene encodes CDR1 SGHTA and CDR2 FQGNSA. CDR3 length equals 15 residues. Trimming removed 5 bases from V and 1 base from J; junction bases left unmatched: 6. CDR3 region: CASSRRDSGTDTQYF. In DNA, the CDR3 is TGTGCCAGCAGCCGCCGGGACAGTGGCACAGATACGCAGTATTTT.

The V and J genes are TRBV27 and TRBJ1-2; D is perhaps TRBD1 (5 bases). This CDR3 is 14 amino acids long. Trimming left V 5 bases short and J 7 bases short, with 17 bases between. Looked up from germline, CDR1 is MNHEY and CDR2 is SMNVEV (reference sequence). This CDR3 reads CASSPTRVSGGYTF. CDR3 nucleotides: TGTGCCAGCAGTCCGACCAGGGTTTCCGGTGGCTACACCTTC.